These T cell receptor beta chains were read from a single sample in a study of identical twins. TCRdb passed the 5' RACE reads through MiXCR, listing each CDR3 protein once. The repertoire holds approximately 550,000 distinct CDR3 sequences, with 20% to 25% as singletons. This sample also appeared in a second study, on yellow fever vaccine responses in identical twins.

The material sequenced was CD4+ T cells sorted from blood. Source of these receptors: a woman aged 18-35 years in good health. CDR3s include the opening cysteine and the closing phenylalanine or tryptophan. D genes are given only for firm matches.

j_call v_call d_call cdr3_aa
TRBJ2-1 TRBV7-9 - CASRPTPLRYEQFF
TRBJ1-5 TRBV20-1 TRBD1 CSARDWRQGFTQPQHF
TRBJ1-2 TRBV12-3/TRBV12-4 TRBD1 CASTTQGAGYGYTF
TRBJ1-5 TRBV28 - CASSFGGLQPQHF
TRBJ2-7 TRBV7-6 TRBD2 CASSLALAGGPISYEQYF
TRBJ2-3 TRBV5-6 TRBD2 CASRQAGGPPDTQYF
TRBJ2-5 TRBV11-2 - CASSSLTMGISGIQETQYF
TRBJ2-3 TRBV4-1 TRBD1 CASSQVTGGGADTQYF
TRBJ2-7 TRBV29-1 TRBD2 CSVVLGGAYEQYF
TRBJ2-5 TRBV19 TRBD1 CASSPLETGTETQYF
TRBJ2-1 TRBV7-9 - CASSLIFNEQFF
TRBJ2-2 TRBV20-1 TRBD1 CSAPGGAGTGELFF
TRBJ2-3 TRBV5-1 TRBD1 CASSVARTGGGGDTQYF
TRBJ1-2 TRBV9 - CASSVAEGTNYGYTF
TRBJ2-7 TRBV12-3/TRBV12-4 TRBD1 CASMGTAYEQYF
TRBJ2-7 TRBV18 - CASSPRFLGLDGEQYF
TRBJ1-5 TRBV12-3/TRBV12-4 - CASTPGGLSNQPQHF
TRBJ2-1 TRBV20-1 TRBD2 CSARVNGLAGPYNEQFF
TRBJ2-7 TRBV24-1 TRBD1 CATSDSGTGDNEQYF
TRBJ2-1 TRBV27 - CASSRTYLYNEQFF
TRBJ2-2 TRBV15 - CATSRLTRPYTGELFF
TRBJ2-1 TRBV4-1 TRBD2 CASSQDGSGGVLGEQFF
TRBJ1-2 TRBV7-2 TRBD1 CASSLAPGQGVIYGYTF
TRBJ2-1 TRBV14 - CASSRPRGEQFF
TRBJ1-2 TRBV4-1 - CASSQVGRDYGYTF
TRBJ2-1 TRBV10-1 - CASSEDSSYNEQFF
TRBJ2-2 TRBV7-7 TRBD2 CASSPTSAVSGELFF
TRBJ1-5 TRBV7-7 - CASSLEGGGLPQHF
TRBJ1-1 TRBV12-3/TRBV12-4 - CASRPIQGNTEAFF